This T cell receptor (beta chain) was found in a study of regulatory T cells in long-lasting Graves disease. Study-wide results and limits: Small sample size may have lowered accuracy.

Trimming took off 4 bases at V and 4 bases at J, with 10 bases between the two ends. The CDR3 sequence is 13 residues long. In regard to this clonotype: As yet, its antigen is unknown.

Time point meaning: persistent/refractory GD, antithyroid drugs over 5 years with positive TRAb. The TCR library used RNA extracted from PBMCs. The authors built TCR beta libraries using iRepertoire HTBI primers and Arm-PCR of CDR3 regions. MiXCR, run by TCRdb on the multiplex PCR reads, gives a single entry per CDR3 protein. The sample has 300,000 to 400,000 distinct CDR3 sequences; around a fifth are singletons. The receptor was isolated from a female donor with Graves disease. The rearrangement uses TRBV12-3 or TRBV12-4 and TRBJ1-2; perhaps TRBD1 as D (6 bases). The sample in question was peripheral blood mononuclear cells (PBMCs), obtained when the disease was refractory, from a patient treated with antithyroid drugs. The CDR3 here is CASSSGAFYGYTF. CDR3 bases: TGTGCCAGCAGTTCAGGGGCTTTCTATGGCTACACCTTC.